Listed here are 9 T cell receptor beta chains from one sample, sequenced in a study of T cells after yellow fever vaccination. TCRdb re-analysed the 5' RACE reads in MiXCR, keeping a single row per CDR3 protein. The sample consists of 110,000 to 150,000 distinct CDR3 sequences, under 8% of them appearing once. The starting material was CD4+ T cells sorted from PBMCs, obtained 10 days after the yellow fever booster vaccination. Source of these receptors: a man younger than 40 who received the YFV17D yellow fever vaccine.

The table lists this clonotype with many counts. The chain carries TRBV6-5 and TRBJ2-4, with D unclear. The ends were cut back, 3 bases at V and 0 bases at J, with 15 bases in the middle. The CDR3 contains 17 residues. Germline loops: CDR1 MNHEY, CDR2 SVGAGI. CDR3 loop: CASSYRKQPRAKNIQYF. Written as DNA, the CDR3 is TGTGCCAGCAGTTATCGGAAACAGCCACGAGCCAAAAACATTCAGTACTTC.

The rearrangement joins TRBV4-3 to TRBJ2-1; D ambiguous. CDR1 and CDR2 from the germline V gene are LGHNA and YSLEER. Deletions cut 0 bases from V and 0 bases from J, with 6 bases between. This CDR3 is 15 amino acids long. The CDR3 DNA reads as TGCGCCAGCAGCCAAGAGAAGAGCTCCTACAATGAGCAGTTCTTC. The encoded protein is CASSQEKSSYNEQFF.

At least ten counts were recorded for this clonotype. The chain couples TRBV12-3 or TRBV12-4 to TRBJ2-2; D possibly corresponds to TRBD1 (6 bases). CDR3 length equals 14 residues. V lost 6 bases and J lost 0, with 8 bases in between. The CDR3 protein is CASSRTANTGELFF. As DNA, the CDR3 is TGTGCCAGCAGCAGGACAGCGAACACCGGGGAGCTGTTTTTT.

This clonotype was detected ten times or more. The chain has TRBV12-3 or TRBV12-4 and TRBJ2-7, with a weak D call TRBD1 (6 bases). Trimming cost V 6 bases and J 0 bases, with 15 bases left between them. The CDR3 covers 15 residues. Here the CDR3 DNA reads TGTGCCAGCAGCGAACAGGGAAAGACCTCCTACGAGCAGTACTTC. It yields the protein CASSEQGKTSYEQYF.

This clonotype was seen repeatedly, ten times or more. The V gene is TRBV28, the J gene TRBJ1-1; D gene ambiguous. Trimming cost V 3 bases and J 4 bases, with 6 bases left between them. The V gene's germline CDR1 is MDHEN and CDR2 SYDVKM. This CDR3 is built from 12 residues. The CDR3 DNA reads as TGTGCCAGCAGTTTCGGCATCACTGAAGCTTTCTTT. This gives the protein CASSFGITEAFF.

Ten or more counts support this clonotype. The chain combines TRBV7-2 with TRBJ2-5, with TRBD1 matching 7 bases. V lost 3 bases and J lost 7; bases outside the gene matches: 11. CDR3 length: 15 amino acids. Germline V CDR1 and CDR2: SGHTA, FQGNSA. This chain's CDR3 is CASSLSEGARGTQYF. CDR3 nucleotides: TGTGCCAGCAGCTTGAGTGAGGGGGCGCGAGGGACCCAGTACTTC.

For this clonotype: Given a much more abundant clone one base away, this may be a read error. The chain carries TRBV7-2 and TRBJ2-2; D not resolved. V lost 0 bases to trimming and J lost 4 bases, with 9 bases between them. Germline values: CDR1 SGHTA, CDR2 FQGNSA. The CDR3 runs to 15 residues. The CDR3 loop reads CASSLADFVTGELFF. In DNA, the CDR3 is TGTGCCAGCAGCTTAGCAGACTTTGTCACCGGGGAGCTGTTTTTT.

This clonotype was observed a handful of times. The chain combines TRBV10-3 with TRBJ2-7, with a tentative D call TRBD1 (7 bases). V dropped 6 bases and J dropped 3 bases, with 15 bases sitting between them. The CDR3 has 14 amino acids. Looked up from germline, CDR1 is ENHRY and CDR2 is SYGVKD. The CDR3 DNA sequence: TGTGCCATCAGGGGCGACAGGGAGGTCTACGAGCAGTACTTC. The encoded protein is CAIRGDREVYEQYF.

This clonotype was detected ten times or more. The chain uses TRBV28 and TRBJ2-7; 10 nucleotides agree with TRBD2. CDR3 length: 13 amino acids. Trimming cost V 6 bases and J 3 bases; bases outside gene matches: 2. In germline, CDR1 is MDHEN, CDR2 SYDVKM. The CDR3 loop reads CASRASGGYEQYF. CDR3 DNA sequence: TGTGCCAGCAGGGCTAGCGGGGGCTACGAGCAGTACTTC.